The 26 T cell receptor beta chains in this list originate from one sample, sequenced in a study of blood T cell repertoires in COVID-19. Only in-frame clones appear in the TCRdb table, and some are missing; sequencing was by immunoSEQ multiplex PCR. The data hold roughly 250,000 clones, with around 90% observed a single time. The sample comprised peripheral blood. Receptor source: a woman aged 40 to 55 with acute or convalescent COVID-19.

CDR3 nucleotides: TGTGCCATCAGTGAGTCACCATACAATGGCTACACCTTC. Translating it yields CAISESPYNGYTF. The gene calls are TRBV10-3 and TRBJ1-2; no definite D call. Trimming pared 0 bases from V and 6 bases from J, leaving 8 bases between. The CDR3 length is 13 residues. CDR1 is ENHRY, CDR2 SYGVKD, per germline.

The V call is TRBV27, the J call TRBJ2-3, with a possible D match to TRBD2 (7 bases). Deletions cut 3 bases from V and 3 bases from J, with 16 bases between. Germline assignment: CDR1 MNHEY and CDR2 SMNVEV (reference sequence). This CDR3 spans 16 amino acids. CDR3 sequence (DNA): TGTGCCAGCAGTTTGACTAGCAGGGGCATTACAGATACGCAGTATTTT. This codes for CASSLTSRGITDTQYF.

The CDR3 DNA follows: TGTGCCAGCAGCTTAGGAGGGGGCCCCAATCAGCCCCAGCATTTT. Its protein product is CASSLGGGPNQPQHF. This chain links TRBV7-9 with TRBJ1-5, with TRBD1 matching 7 bases. Germline trimming cut 1 base from V and 3 bases from J; bases unmatched to any gene: 3. Germline V lookup: CDR1 SEHNR, CDR2 FQNEAQ (reference sequence). The CDR3 spans 15 residues.

The CDR3 spells CASSEAGGGQTEAFF. The CDR3 DNA reads TGTGCCAGCAGTGAAGCAGGGGGCGGTCAGACTGAAGCTTTCTTT. The gene calls are TRBV6-4 and TRBJ1-1; TRBD1 matches 8 bases. CDR1 and CDR2 from the germline V gene are MRHNA and SNTAGT. The junction had 8 bases not matched to a gene; V was cut back by 3 bases and J by 5 bases. The CDR3 consists of 15 residues.

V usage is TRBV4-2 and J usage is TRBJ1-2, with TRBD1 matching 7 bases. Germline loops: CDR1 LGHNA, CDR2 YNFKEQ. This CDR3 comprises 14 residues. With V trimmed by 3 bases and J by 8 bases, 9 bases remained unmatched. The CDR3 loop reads CASSQKDRPGGYTF. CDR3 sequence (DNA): TGTGCCAGCAGCCAGAAGGACAGGCCGGGCGGCTACACCTTC.

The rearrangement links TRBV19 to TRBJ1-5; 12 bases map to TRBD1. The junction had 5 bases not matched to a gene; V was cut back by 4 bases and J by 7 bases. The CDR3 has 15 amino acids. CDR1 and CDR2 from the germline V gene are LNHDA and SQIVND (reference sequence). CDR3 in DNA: TGTGCCAGTAGTACTGGGACAGGGGGCAGACAGCCCCAGCATTTT. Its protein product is CASSTGTGGRQPQHF.

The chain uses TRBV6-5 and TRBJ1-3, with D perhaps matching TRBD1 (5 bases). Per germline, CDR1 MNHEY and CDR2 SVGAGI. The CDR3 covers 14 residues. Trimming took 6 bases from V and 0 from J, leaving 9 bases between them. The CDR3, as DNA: TGTGCCAGCAGGAAGACAGCCTCTGGAAACACCATATATTTT. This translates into CASRKTASGNTIYF.

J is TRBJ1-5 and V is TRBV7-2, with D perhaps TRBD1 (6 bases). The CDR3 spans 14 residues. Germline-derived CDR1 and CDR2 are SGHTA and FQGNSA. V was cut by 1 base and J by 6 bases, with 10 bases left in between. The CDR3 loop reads CASSLVRGGQPQHF. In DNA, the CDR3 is TGTGCCAGCAGCTTAGTCAGGGGCGGTCAGCCCCAGCATTTT.

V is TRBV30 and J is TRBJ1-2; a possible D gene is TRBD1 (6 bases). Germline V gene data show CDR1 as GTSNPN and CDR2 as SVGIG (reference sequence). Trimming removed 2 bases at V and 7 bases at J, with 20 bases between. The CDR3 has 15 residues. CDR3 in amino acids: CAWSTDTGKRGGYTF. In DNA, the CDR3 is TGTGCCTGGAGTACAGATACAGGGAAGCGGGGTGGCTACACCTTC.

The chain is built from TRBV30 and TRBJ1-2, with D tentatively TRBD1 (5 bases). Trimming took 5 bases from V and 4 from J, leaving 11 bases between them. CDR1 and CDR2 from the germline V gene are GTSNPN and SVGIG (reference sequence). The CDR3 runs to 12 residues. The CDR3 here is CAWSRQGYGYTF. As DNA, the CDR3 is TGTGCCTGGTCGCGTCAGGGCTATGGCTACACCTTC.

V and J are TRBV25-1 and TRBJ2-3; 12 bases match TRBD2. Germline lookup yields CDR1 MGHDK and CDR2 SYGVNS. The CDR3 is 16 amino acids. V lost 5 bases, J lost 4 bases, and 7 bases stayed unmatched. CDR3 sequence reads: CASSLRLAGEADTQYF. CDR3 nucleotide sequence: TGTGCCAGCAGTCTTCGACTAGCGGGGGAGGCAGATACGCAGTATTTT.

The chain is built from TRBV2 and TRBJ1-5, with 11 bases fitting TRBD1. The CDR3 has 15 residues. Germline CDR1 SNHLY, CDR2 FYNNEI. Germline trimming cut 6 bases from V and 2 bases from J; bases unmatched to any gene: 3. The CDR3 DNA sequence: TGTGCCAGCAGGGGACAGGGGGTGGGCAATCAGCCCCAGCATTTT. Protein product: CASRGQGVGNQPQHF.

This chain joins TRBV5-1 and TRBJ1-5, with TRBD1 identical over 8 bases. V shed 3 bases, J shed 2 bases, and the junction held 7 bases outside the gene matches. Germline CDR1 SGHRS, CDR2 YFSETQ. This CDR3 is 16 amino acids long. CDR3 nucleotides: TGCGCCAGCAGCTCGACAGGGGATCGGGGCAATCAGCCCCAGCATTTT. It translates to CASSSTGDRGNQPQHF.

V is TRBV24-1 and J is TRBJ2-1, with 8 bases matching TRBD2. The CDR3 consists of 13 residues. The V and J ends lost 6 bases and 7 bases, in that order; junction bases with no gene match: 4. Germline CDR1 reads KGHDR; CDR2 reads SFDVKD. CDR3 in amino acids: CATSLGGGNEQFF. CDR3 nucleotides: TGTGCCACCAGTCTCGGGGGGGGTAATGAGCAGTTCTTC.

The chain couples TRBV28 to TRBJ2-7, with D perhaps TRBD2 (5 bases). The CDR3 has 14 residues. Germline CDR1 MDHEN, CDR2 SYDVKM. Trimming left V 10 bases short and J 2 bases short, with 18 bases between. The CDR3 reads CATGIRTGAYEQYV. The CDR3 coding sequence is TGTGCCACCGGGATCCGGACTGGAGCCTACGAGCAGTACGTC.

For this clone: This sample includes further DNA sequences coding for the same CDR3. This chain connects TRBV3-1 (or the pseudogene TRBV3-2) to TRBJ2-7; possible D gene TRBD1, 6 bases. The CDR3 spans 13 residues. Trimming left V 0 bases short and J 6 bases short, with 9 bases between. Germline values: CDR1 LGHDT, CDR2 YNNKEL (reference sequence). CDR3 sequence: CASSQEGRGEQYV. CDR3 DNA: TGTGCCAGCAGCCAAGAGGGCAGGGGCGAGCAGTACGTC.

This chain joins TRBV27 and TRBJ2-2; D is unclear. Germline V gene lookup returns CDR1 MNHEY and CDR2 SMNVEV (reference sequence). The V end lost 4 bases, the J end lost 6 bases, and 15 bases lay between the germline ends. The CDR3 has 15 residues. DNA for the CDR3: TGTGCCAGCAGTTCCCGGATATTGGGCCCCGGGGAGCTGTTTTTT. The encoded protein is CASSSRILGPGELFF.

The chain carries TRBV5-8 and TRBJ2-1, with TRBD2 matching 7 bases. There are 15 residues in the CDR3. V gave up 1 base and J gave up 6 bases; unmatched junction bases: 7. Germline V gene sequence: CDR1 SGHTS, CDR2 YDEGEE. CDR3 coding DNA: TGTGCCAGCAGCTTGAGTCCCCAGCGGGGCAATGAGCAGTTCTTC. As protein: CASSLSPQRGNEQFF.

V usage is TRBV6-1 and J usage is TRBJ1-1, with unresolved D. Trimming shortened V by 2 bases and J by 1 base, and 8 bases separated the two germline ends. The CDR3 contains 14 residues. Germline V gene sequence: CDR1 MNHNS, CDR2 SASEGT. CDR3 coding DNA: TGTGCCAGCAGTGAACTGGGGAGGAACACTGAAGCTTTCTTT. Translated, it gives CASSELGRNTEAFF.

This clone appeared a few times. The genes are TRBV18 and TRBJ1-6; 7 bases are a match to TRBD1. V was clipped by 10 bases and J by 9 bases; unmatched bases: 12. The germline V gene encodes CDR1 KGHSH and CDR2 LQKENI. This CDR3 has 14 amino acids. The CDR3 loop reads CATRTTGDGSPLHF. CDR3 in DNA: TGTGCCACCCGGACAACAGGGGATGGTTCACCCCTCCACTTT. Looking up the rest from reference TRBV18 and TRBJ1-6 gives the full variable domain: NAGVMQNPRHLVRRRGQEARLRCSPMKGHSHVYWYRQLPEEGLKFMVYLQKENIIDESGMPKERFSAEFPKEGPSILRIQQVVRGDSAAYFCATRTTGDGSPLHFGNGTRLTVT.

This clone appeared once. The CDR3, as DNA: TGTGCCAGCAGCGGCGACAGGCCTGAAGCTTTCTTT. Its translation is CASSGDRPEAFF. This chain connects TRBV9 to TRBJ1-1; possibly TRBD1 for D (6 bases). V was shortened by 3 bases and J by 6 bases, with 9 bases between the two germline ends. In germline, CDR1 is SGDLS, CDR2 YYNGEE. This CDR3 contains 12 residues.

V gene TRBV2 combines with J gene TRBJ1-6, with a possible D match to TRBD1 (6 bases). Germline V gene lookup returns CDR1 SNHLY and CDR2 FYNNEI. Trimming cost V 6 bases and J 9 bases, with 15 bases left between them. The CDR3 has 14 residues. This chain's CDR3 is CASSRAGEFSPLHF. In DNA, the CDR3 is TGTGCCAGCAGCCGAGCAGGGGAATTTTCACCCCTCCACTTT.

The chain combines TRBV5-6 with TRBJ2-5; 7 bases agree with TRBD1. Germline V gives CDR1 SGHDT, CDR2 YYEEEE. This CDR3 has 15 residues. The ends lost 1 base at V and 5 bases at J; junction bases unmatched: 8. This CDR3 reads CASSLRQGRLETQYF. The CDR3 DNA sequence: TGTGCCAGCAGCTTGCGACAGGGAAGATTGGAGACCCAGTACTTC.

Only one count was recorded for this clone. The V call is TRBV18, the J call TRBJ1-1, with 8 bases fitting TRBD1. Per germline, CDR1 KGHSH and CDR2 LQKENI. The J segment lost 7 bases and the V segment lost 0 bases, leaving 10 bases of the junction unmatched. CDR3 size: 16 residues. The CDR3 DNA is TGTGCCAGCTCACCACCTCGGACAGGGAGTAGGGTTGAAGCTTTCTTT. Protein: CASSPPRTGSRVEAFF.

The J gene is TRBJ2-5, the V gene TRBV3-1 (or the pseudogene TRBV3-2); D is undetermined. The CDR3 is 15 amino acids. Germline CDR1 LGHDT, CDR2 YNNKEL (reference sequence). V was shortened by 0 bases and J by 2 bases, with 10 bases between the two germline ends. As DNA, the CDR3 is TGTGCCAGCAGCCAAGATTCCCCAGGACAAGAGACCCAGTACTTC. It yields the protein CASSQDSPGQETQYF.

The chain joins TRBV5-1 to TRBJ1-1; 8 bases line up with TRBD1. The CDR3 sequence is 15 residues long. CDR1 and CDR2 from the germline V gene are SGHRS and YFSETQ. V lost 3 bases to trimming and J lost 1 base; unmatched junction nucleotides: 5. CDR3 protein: CASSSRQGRNTEAFF. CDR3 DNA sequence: TGCGCCAGCAGCTCCCGACAGGGGAGGAACACTGAAGCTTTCTTT.